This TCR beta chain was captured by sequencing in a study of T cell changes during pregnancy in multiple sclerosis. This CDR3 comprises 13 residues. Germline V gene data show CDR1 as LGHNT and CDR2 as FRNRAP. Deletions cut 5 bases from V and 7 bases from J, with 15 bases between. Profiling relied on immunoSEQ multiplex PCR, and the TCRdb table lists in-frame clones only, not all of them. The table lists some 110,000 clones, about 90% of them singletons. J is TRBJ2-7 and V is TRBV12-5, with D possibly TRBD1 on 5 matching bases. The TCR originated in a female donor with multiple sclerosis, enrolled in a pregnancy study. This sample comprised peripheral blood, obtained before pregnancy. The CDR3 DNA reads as TGTGCTAGTGGTCCAGATACAGGTGAAGAGCAGTACTTC. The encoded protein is CASGPDTGEEQYF.